This T cell receptor (beta chain) was captured by sequencing in a study of response to subunit inactivated influenza vaccine. Study-wide findings and caveats: That few new T cells are recruited by each seasonal influenza vaccination was the authors' suggestion.

This clonotype turned up a few times. Antigen: not known. TCRdb re-derived calls from the RT-PCR reads in MiXCR, one entry per CDR3 protein. Seen here are about 700,000 distinct CDR3 sequences, approximately 15% observed once, and the top ten hold less than 7%. The germline CDR1 and CDR2 sequences are SGDLS and YYNGEE. The V segment lost 1 base and the J segment 5 bases; nucleotides outside the gene matches: 7. The CDR3 consists of 16 residues. V and J are TRBV9 and TRBJ2-2, with 8 bases matching TRBD1. This specimen was PBMCs from blood, taken 14 to 15 days before vaccination. This sequence was found in a man aged 50-59 years who received an inactivated influenza vaccine. The CDR3 sequence: CASSVLPGQGTGELFF. CDR3 DNA sequence: TGTGCCAGCAGCGTACTACCCGGACAGGGTACCGGGGAGCTGTTTTTT.